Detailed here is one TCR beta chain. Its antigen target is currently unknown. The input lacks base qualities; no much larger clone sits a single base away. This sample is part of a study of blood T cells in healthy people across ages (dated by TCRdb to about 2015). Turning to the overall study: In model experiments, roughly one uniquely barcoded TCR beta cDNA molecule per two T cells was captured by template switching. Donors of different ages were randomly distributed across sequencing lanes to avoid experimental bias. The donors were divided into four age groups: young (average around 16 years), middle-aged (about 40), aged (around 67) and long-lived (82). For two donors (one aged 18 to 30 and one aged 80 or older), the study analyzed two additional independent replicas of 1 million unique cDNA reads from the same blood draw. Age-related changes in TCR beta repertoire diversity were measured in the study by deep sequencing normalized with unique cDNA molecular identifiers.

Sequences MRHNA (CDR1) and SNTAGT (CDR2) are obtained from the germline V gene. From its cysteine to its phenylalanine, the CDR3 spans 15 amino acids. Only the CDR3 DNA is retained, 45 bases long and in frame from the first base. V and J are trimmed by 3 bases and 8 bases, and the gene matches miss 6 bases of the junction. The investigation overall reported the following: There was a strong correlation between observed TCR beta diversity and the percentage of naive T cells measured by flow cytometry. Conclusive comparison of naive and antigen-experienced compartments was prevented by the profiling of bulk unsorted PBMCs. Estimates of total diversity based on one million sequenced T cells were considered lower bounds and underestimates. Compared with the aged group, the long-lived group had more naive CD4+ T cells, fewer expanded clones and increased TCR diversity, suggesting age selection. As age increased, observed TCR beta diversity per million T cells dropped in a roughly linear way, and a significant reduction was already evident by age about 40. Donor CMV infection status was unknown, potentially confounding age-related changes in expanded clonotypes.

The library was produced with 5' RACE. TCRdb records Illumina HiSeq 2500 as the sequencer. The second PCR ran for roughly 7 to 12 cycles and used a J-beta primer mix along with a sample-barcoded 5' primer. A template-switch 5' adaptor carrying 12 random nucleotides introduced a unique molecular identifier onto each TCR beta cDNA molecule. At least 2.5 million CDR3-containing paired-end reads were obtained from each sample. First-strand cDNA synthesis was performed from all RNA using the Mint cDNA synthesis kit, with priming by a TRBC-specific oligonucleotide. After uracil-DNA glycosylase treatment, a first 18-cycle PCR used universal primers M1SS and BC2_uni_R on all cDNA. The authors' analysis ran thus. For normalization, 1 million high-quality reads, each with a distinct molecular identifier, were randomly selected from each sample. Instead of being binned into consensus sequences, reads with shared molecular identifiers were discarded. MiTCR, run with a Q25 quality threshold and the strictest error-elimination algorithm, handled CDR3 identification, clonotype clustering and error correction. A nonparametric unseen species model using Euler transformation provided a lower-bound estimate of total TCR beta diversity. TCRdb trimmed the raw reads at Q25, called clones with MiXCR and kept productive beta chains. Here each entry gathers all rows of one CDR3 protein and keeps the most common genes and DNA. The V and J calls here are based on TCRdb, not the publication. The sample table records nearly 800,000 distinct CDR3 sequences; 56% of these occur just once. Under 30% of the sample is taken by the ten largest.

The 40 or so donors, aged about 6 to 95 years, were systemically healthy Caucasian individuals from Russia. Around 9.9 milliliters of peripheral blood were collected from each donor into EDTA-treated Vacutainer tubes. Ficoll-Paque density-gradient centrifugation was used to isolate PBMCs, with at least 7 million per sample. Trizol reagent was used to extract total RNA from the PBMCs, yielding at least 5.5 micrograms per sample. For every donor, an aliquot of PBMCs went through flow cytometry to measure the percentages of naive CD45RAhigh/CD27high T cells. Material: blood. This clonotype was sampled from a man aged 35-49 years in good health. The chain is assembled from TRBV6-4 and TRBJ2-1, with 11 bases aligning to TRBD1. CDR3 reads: CASSEDRGRIYEQFF. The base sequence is TGTGCCAGCAGTGAGGACAGGGGGCGAATCTATGAGCAGTTCTTC.